This paragraph covers one T cell receptor (beta chain) sequence. The specificity of this receptor is unknown. No base quality values were provided; no much bigger clone lies one nucleotide off. For repertoire sequencing, TCR beta CDR3 regions were amplified from RNA transcripts. HTBI primers and the Qiagen OneStep RT-PCR kit were used in a first-round RT-PCR, which was followed by a second-round multiplex PCR, size selection and purification. Sequencing of the libraries was carried out on an Illumina HiSeq2000 in paired-end mode with 100 bp reads. In the original analysis: SOAPnuke was used for read processing, and reads with adapters, uncalled bases, a mean Phred below 15, or no exact constant-primer or identifier match were discarded. COPE v1.2.5 was used to merge the high-quality paired reads. Unique nucleotide sequences were defined as clonotypes and aligned to IMGT TRB V, D and J references using MiTCR v1.1. Only V-J combinations with frequency above 0.0001 were analysed, covering over 98% of repertoires. For each V-J combination, a TCR clonal expansion and chaos score was defined as F50 clonal expansion divided by the chaos observed in the TCRdist matrix. Welch's t-statistics and random forest were used to reduce the features to around 13 V-J combinations, which were then used as input to a naive Bayes classifier. The Morisita-Horn index was used to measure how similar the thyroid and blood repertoires were. Through fastp at Q25 and MiXCR, TCRdb rebuilt clones from the public reads, retaining in-frame beta chains. Here each entry gathers all rows of one CDR3 protein and keeps the most common genes and DNA. The authors' filters were not applied to this entry. The sample table lists about 1.1 million distinct CDR3 sequences, approximately 35% of them with a count of one. 11% of the sample belongs to the ten largest clones.

The germline V gene encodes CDR1 LGHNA and CDR2 YSLEER. A distance of 8 bases separates the germline ends of V and J, which lose 0 bases and 0 bases respectively. Reading from cysteine to phenylalanine, the CDR3 counts 16 amino acids. The kept DNA is CDR3 alone, 48 bases in frame from the first base. The hyperthyroidism patients were 18 to 65 years old and newly diagnosed, with a disease duration of less than 2 months. Patients with other autoimmune diseases, uncontrolled infections, pregnancy or lactation were excluded. Clinical symptoms, serum thyroxine, TRAb, thyroid ultrasound and orbital computed tomography formed the basis of the diagnosis. Trizol reagent was used to extract the total RNA, and its quality was then checked on an Agilent 2100 Bioanalyzer. The data were taken from a study of Graves' ophthalmopathy and Graves' hyperthyroidism listed by TCRdb under 2018. As for the study more broadly: Hyperthyroidism was considered stable if no progression to ophthalmopathy occurred within 18 months of follow-up. To explore V-J signatures distinguishing ophthalmopathy from hyperthyroidism, a discovery set of about a hundred patients (fewer than 45 ophthalmopathy, over 55 stable hyperthyroidism) was enrolled. Once sampling was done, hyperthyroidism patients were given methimazole at a starting dose of 30 mg daily, while ophthalmopathy patients were given high-dose intravenous methylprednisolone. In five or six hyperthyroidism patients, the T-cell repertoires found in thyroid tissue were compared with those found in blood. In total, under 150 blood samples were TCR-sequenced: 43 ophthalmopathy, approximately 75 hyperthyroidism and approximately 17 hyperthyroidism-to-ophthalmopathy patients. An independent validation cohort was composed of around 19 hyperthyroidism patients and roughly 16 patients who later progressed from hyperthyroidism to ophthalmopathy. The study used TCR beta repertoire signatures to distinguish Graves' ophthalmopathy from Graves' hyperthyroidism and to predict progression to ophthalmopathy. Study-level results and caveats: Sample size was not predetermined statistically, and investigators were not blinded to group allocation. In cross-validation, the 13-signature model distinguished ophthalmopathy from stable hyperthyroidism with 85% to 90% sensitivity and around 81% specificity, and in the test set the corresponding values were roughly 80% and 75%. In validation, the model predicted ophthalmopathy progression with about 64% sensitivity and 72.22% specificity; 12 predicted patients were CT-confirmed with GO in a median of around 6.5 months. Among expanded thyroid clonotypes with frequency above 0.001, most also showed up in blood, which suggests that blood repertoires may reflect the thyroid immune response.

The chain was built from TRBV4-3 and TRBJ1-4; no D gene call is confident. The clonotype was recovered from an adult man with Graves' hyperthyroidism. The sequenced material came from peripheral blood or thyroid tissue (not recorded which). The CDR3: CASSQDYKATNEKLFF. The nucleotide sequence reads as follows: TGCGCCAGCAGCCAAGATTACAAGGCAACTAATGAAAAACTGTTTTTT.